Sequencing of this T cell receptor (beta chain) was carried out in a study of T cells after yellow fever vaccination. TCRdb re-analysed the 5' RACE reads in MiXCR, keeping a single row per CDR3 protein. The table records more than 90,000 distinct CDR3 sequences, 8.4% of them present only once. The CDR3 runs to 16 residues. This clonotype has ten or more counts. V gene TRBV21-1 combines with J gene TRBJ2-7. TRBV21-1 is recorded as a pseudogene. The sequence was obtained from a man younger than 40 who received the YFV17D yellow fever vaccine. Material: CD8+ T cells sorted from PBMCs, obtained 45 days after the yellow fever booster vaccination. In nucleotides, the CDR3 is TGTGCCAGCAGCAAAGCGCTCACAGAGTCCTCCTACGAGCAGTACTTC. Protein: CASSKALTESSYEQYF.